The sequence of this TCR beta chain was determined in a study of CD8 T cells in Susac syndrome. Trimming removed 6 bases from V and 12 bases from J, with 12 bases in between. The CDR3 runs to 11 residues. Looked up from germline, CDR1 is LNHDA and CDR2 is SQIVND (reference sequence). RNA, at about 0.5 to 1 ug, was reverse transcribed with random hexamers. Each CDR3 protein gets one entry after TCRdb re-called the immunoSEQ multiplex PCR reads with MiXCR. The sample has 150,000 to 200,000 distinct CDR3 sequences, about 91% seen once. Sequencing input: CD4+ T cells from PBMCs. This TCR derives from a human donor with Susac syndrome. The V and J genes are TRBV19 and TRBJ2-1; D not certain. The CDR3 here is CASSLPPGQFF. The CDR3 DNA reads TGTGCCAGTAGCCTCCCCCCTGGGCAGTTCTTC.